Detailed here is one TCR beta chain. This specimen comes from a study of blood T cells in healthy people across ages. Through a sample-barcoded 5' primer and a J-beta primer mix, a second PCR was run for roughly 7 to 11 cycles. TCRdb reprocessed the 5' RACE reads via MiXCR and lists one record per CDR3 protein. Of approximately 800,000 distinct CDR3 sequences in the sample, about 61% were seen once. Trimming pared 4 bases from V and 5 bases from J, leaving 15 bases between. This CDR3 is 14 amino acids long. CDR1 MDHEN and CDR2 SYDVKM come from the germline V gene. The rearrangement links TRBV28 to TRBJ2-7; D call uncertain. The receptor's source is a man aged 35 to 55 in good health. Sequencing input: blood. CDR3 coding DNA: TGTGCCAGCAGTTCAGGTGCCGGGCTCCACGAGCAGTACTTC. Residues: CASSSGAGLHEQYF.